The source of this TCR beta chain is a study of radiotherapy plus CTLA-4 blockade in lung cancer. Study-wide context: In around 17% of patients, objective responses were seen; 31% had disease control. The study's findings and limits: The study found tumor-derived TCR clones expanded in blood after radiotherapy plus ipilimumab.

Points on this clone: Its matching antigen is unknown.

Focal radiation plus CTLA-4 blockade with ipilimumab was administered to patients who had chemo-refractory metastatic non-small-cell lung cancer. CDR1 SGHRS and CDR2 YFSETQ come from the germline V gene. The CDR3 length is 12 residues. With 0 bases removed from V and 5 bases from J, the gap between germline ends came to 5 bases. Sequencing used immunoSEQ multiplex PCR; TCRdb keeps in-frame clones, though not all of them. Of more than 75,000 clones in the sample, roughly 80% are singletons; the top ten hold roughly 26%. This receptor was identified in a human donor with non-small cell lung cancer that progressed on radiotherapy plus ipilimumab. V gene TRBV5-1 combines with J gene TRBJ1-2, with D unresolved. The sample consisted of peripheral blood, taken from a patient treated with radiotherapy plus ipilimumab. CDR3 nucleotide sequence: TGCGCCAGCAGCTTGGAAGGGTATGGCTACACCTTC. Encoded protein: CASSLEGYGYTF.